This TCR beta chain originates from a study of blood T cell repertoires in COVID-19. Study background: Donors in the United States, Italy and Spain gave samples during acute or convalescent COVID-19.

The method was immunoSEQ multiplex PCR; TCRdb's version includes in-frame clones alone and lacks a portion of them. The sample lists tens of thousands of clones; roughly 75% were seen once. From germline, CDR1 is SGHRS and CDR2 YFSETQ. The CDR3 contains 14 residues. V lost 4 bases and J lost 1; bases outside the gene matches: 3. Sequenced sample: peripheral blood. The chain is built from TRBV5-1 and TRBJ2-3, with 7 bases matching TRBD1. The receptor's source is a man between 65 and 85 years old with acute or convalescent COVID-19. CDR3 sequence reads: CASSEQGRTDTQYF. The CDR3, as DNA: TGCGCCAGCAGCGAACAGGGGCGCACAGATACGCAGTATTTT.